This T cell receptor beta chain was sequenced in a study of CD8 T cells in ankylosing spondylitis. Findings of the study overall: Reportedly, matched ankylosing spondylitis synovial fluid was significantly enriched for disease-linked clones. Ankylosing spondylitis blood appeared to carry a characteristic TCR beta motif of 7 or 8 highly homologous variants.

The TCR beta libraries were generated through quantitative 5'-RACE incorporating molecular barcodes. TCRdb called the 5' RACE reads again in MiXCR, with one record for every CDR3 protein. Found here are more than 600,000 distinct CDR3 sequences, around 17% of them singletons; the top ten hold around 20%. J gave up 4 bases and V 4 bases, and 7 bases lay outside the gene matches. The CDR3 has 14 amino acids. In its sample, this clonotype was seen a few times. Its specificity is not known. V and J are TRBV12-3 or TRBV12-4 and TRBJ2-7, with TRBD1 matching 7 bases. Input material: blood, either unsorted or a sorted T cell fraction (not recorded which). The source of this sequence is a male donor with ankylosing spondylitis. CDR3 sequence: CASSWGTAIYEQYF. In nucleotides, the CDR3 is TGTGCCAGCAGTTGGGGGACAGCCATTTACGAGCAGTACTTC.